This TCR beta chain was identified in a study of T cells after yellow fever vaccination. Using its own MiXCR run on the 5' RACE reads, TCRdb lists one record per CDR3 protein. The sample has a few hundred thousand distinct CDR3 sequences, around 4.1% seen once; the top ten hold more than 20%. This clonotype was observed at least ten times. The clonotype originates from a man younger than 35 who received the YFV17D yellow fever vaccine. The material sequenced was PBMCs, taken 5 days after the yellow fever booster vaccination.

The CDR3 here is CASKNGGYTGELFF. The CDR3 DNA is TGTGCCAGCAAAAATGGTGGCTACACCGGGGAGCTGTTTTTT. This rearrangement joins TRBV2 to TRBJ2-2; no clear D gene. This CDR3 has 14 amino acids. Germline assignment: CDR1 SNHLY and CDR2 FYNNEI. Trimming took off 7 bases at V and 3 bases at J, with 12 bases between the two ends.